This passage covers 3 T cell receptor beta chains from one sample sequenced in a study of beta chain features in type 1 diabetes. Expressed TCRB transcripts were sequenced because the isolated RNA had all been reverse transcribed beforehand. Sequencing used immunoSEQ multiplex PCR; TCRdb keeps in-frame clones, though not all of them. Of under 400,000 clones in the sample, roughly 21% were seen once. Sequenced material: naive CD4+ T cells from blood. The source of these receptors is a woman younger than 30 in good health.

This clone was seen a few times. The chain combines TRBV7-3 with TRBJ1-1, with 9 bases matching TRBD1. V lost 1 base, J lost 6 bases, and 6 bases stayed unmatched. This CDR3 is 15 amino acids long. Germline lookup yields CDR1 SGHTA and CDR2 FQGTGA. The CDR3 coding sequence is TGTGCCAGCAGCTTAAGTCGGGACAGGGCCCCTGAAGCTTTCTTT. Protein sequence: CASSLSRDRAPEAFF.

This chain connects TRBV4-3 to TRBJ2-7; D may be TRBD1 (5 bases). V was trimmed by 1 base and J by 3 bases, leaving 10 bases between them. The germline CDR1 and CDR2 sequences are LGHNA and YSLEER. The CDR3 sequence is 14 residues long. The CDR3 here is CASSQADSSYEQYF. Written as DNA, the CDR3 is TGCGCCAGCAGCCAAGCCGACAGTAGCTACGAGCAGTACTTC.

The chain links TRBV7-8 to TRBJ1-2, with a tentative D call TRBD1 (5 bases). Trimming stripped 3 bases from V and 8 bases from J, with 13 bases between. The CDR3 covers 13 residues. In germline, CDR1 is SGHVS, CDR2 FQNEAQ. The CDR3 is CASSFRQGNGYTF. In nucleotides, the CDR3 is TGTGCCAGCAGCTTTCGCCAGGGAAACGGCTACACCTTC.